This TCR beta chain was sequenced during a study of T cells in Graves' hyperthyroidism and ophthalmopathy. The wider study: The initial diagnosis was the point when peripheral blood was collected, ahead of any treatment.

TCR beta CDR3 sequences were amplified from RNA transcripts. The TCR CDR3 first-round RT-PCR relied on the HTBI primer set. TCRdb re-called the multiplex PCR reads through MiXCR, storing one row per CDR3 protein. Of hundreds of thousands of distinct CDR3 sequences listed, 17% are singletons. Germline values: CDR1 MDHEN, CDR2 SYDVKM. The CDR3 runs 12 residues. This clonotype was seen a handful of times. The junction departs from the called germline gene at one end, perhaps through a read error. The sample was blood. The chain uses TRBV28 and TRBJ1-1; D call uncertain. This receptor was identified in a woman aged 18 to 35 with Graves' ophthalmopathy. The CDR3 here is CASSSGNPEAFF. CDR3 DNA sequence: TGTGCCAGCAGTTCGGGGAACCCTGAAGCTTTCTTT. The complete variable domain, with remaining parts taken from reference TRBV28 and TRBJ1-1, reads DVKVTQSSRYLVKRTGEKVFLECVQDMDHENMFWYRQDPGLGLRLIYFSYDVKMKEKGDIPEGYSVSREKKERFSLILESASTNQTSMYLCASSSGNPEAFFGQGTRLTVV.